This T cell receptor (beta chain) was sequenced in a study of preoperative IRX-2 immunotherapy in early breast cancer (dated by TCRdb to between 2018 and 2021). The label giving this sample's treatment or condition can be read as: preoperative locoregional IRX-2 cytokine immunotherapy. The samples were obtained from a phase Ib study that tested preoperative, locoregional IRX-2 cytokine immunotherapy designed to prime immune responses. The donors were early-stage breast cancer patients who were given IRX-2 prior to surgery. V sheds 8 bases and J sheds 1 base, leaving 11 bases between their ends. Per the germline V gene, SGHNT is the CDR1 and YENEEA is the CDR2. The cysteine opens and the phenylalanine closes a CDR3 of 14 amino acids. Only CDR3 DNA is held: 42 bases, read in frame from base 1. On this clone: Its binding antigen is unknown. Base qualities were left out, and no much larger clone turns up one base away.

The library was produced with the immunoSEQ multiplex PCR assay. TCRdb took this table from immuneACCESS and kept in-frame rearrangements with V and J called. Such tables lack part of the clones; where checked against another copy, unresolved V genes explain under half of the gap, and the rest is unexplained. Present in this sample are around 11,000 clones, roughly 80% of which were seen just once. The top ten clones comprise 5.6% of the sample. The clonotype comes from a human donor with breast cancer. The chain employs TRBV11-3 and TRBJ2-2; no D gene is confidently identified. The sequencing here drew on lymph node tissue, taken before IRX-2 immunotherapy. The CDR3: CASGPGVNTGELFF. The DNA is TGTGCCAGCGGGCCGGGTGTGAACACCGGGGAGCTGTTTTTT.